These 26 T cell receptor beta chains originate from one sample sequenced in a study of T cells after yellow fever vaccination. TCRdb reanalysed the 5' RACE reads using MiXCR and keeps one entry per CDR3 protein. In the table there are about 370,000 distinct CDR3 sequences, 11% of which are singletons. Sequenced material: PBMCs, taken on the day of the first yellow fever vaccination. All receptors come from a man between 18 and 35 years old who received the YFV17D yellow fever vaccine.

Here the CDR3 DNA reads TGTGCCATCAGTGGGGGGACTAGCACAGATACGCAGTATTTT. This sequence encodes CAISGGTSTDTQYF. The chain couples TRBV10-3 to TRBJ2-3; D perhaps matches TRBD2 (6 bases). This CDR3 comprises 14 residues. V was trimmed by 4 bases and J by 0 bases, leaving 8 bases between them. The V gene's germline CDR1 is ENHRY and CDR2 SYGVKD.

This clonotype was recorded a few times. The genes are TRBV27 and TRBJ2-7; D may be TRBD1 (6 bases). The CDR3 runs 14 residues. Trimming removed 3 bases from V and 5 bases from J, with 14 bases in between. Germline values: CDR1 MNHEY, CDR2 SMNVEV (reference sequence). CDR3 sequence (DNA): TGTGCCAGCAGTTTGCTCAGGGGCGGTCACGAGCAGTACTTC. Its translation: CASSLLRGGHEQYF.

J is TRBJ2-5 and V is TRBV20-1; D gene ambiguous. The CDR3 covers 12 residues. Trimming removed 1 base from V and 5 bases from J, with 8 bases in between. Germline V gives CDR1 DFQATT, CDR2 SNEGSKA (reference sequence). Here the CDR3 reads CSARGGVETQYF. Here the CDR3 DNA reads TGCAGTGCTAGAGGGGGTGTGGAGACCCAGTACTTC.

This clonotype showed up just a few times. The V gene is TRBV4-1, the J gene TRBJ1-6; the D gene is possibly TRBD1 (5 bases). The CDR3 has 18 residues. The germline V and J ends were trimmed by 1 base and 2 bases, with 15 bases remaining between them. Germline CDR1 and CDR2: MGHRA and YSYEKL. CDR3 amino acids: CASSQGQQEPPYNSPLHF. CDR3 in DNA: TGCGCCAGCAGCCAAGGACAGCAGGAGCCCCCCTATAATTCACCCCTCCACTTT.

This clonotype was counted between two and nine times. The J gene is TRBJ2-3, the V gene TRBV7-9; D may match TRBD1 or TRBD2 (6 bases each). Germline lookup yields CDR1 SEHNR and CDR2 FQNEAQ (reference sequence). V was shortened by 5 bases and J by 6 bases, with 24 bases between the two germline ends. The CDR3 has 17 amino acids. The CDR3 region is CASSRSGRQVLSDTQYF. CDR3 nucleotides: TGTGCCAGCAGCCGATCCGGGAGACAGGTACTCTCGGATACGCAGTATTTT.

V usage is TRBV7-2 and J usage is TRBJ2-2; 9 positions match TRBD1. Germline assignment: CDR1 SGHTA and CDR2 FQGNSA. The CDR3 covers 15 residues. J was trimmed by 5 bases and V by 8 bases; bases with no gene match: 9. CDR3 residues: CASVPGQGWTGELFF. For the CDR3, the DNA is TGTGCCAGCGTACCGGGACAGGGTTGGACCGGGGAGCTGTTTTTT.

The V and J genes are TRBV7-2 and TRBJ2-1, with 8 bases fitting TRBD2. Trimming took 2 bases from V and 3 from J; bases not matched to a gene: 6. This CDR3 has 16 amino acids. In germline, CDR1 is SGHTA, CDR2 FQGNSA. The CDR3 region is CASSLSGGNLYNEQFF. CDR3 nucleotide sequence: TGTGCCAGCAGCTTATCGGGGGGGAACCTCTACAATGAGCAGTTCTTC.

This clonotype turned up a few times. V gene TRBV15 combines with J gene TRBJ1-2; D may be TRBD1 (5 bases). The V end lost 3 bases, the J end lost 5 bases, and 13 bases lay between the germline ends. CDR3 length equals 14 residues. The germline V gene has CDR1 LNHNV and CDR2 YYDKDF (reference sequence). CDR3 sequence (DNA): TGTGCCACCAGCAGTGGACACCGGGGGTATGGCTACACCTTC. This encodes CATSSGHRGYGYTF.

The genes are TRBV5-1 and TRBJ1-5; D perhaps matches TRBD1 (6 bases). CDR1 SGHRS and CDR2 YFSETQ come from the germline V gene. This CDR3 region has 19 residues. Between the trimmed V and J ends, which lost 4 bases and 0 bases, there was a span of 23 bases. The chain's CDR3 is CASSLTGGTGTNSNQPQHF. CDR3 nucleotide sequence: TGCGCCAGCAGCCTAACGGGCGGTACAGGGACGAATAGCAATCAGCCCCAGCATTTT.

The chain joins TRBV7-8 to TRBJ2-5; D gene unclear. Per germline, CDR1 SGHVS and CDR2 FQNEAQ. V lost 5 bases and J lost 2, with 12 bases in between. The CDR3 loop spans 14 amino acids. Written as DNA, the CDR3 is TGTGCCAGCAGCCAAGAGCCCCTTCAAGAGACCCAGTACTTC. Its protein product is CASSQEPLQETQYF.

This clonotype was picked up many times. The V gene is TRBV7-6, the J gene TRBJ2-5, with D possibly being TRBD1 or TRBD2 (5 bases each). V was pared by 1 base and J by 6 bases, with 18 bases between. Germline lookup yields CDR1 SGHVS and CDR2 FNYEAQ. This CDR3 region has 16 residues. The CDR3 DNA reads TGTGCCAGCAGCTTAGTATTCAGGGAAAGCGGAAAGACCCAGTACTTC. This sequence encodes CASSLVFRESGKTQYF.

This clonotype was observed a handful of times. The chain joins TRBV6-1 to TRBJ1-1, with 7 nucleotides matching TRBD1. CDR1 MNHNS and CDR2 SASEGT come from the germline V gene. This CDR3 spans 15 amino acids. V trimming: 6 bases; J trimming: 0 bases; junction bases outside the gene matches: 7. CDR3 DNA sequence: TGTGCCAGCAGCCCTAGAACAGGGGTGAACACTGAAGCTTTCTTT. Amino acid sequence: CASSPRTGVNTEAFF.

This clonotype was seen only a few times. V is TRBV12-3 or TRBV12-4 and J is TRBJ1-1; 9 nucleotides line up with TRBD1. CDR3 length equals 14 residues. Losses at the gene ends were 6 bases for V and 3 bases for J; bases not matched to a gene: 5. The CDR3, as DNA: TGTGCCAGCAGCCCTGGGACAGGGCACACTGAAGCTTTCTTT. This encodes CASSPGTGHTEAFF.

V gene TRBV18 combines with J gene TRBJ1-5; D unresolved. Trimming shortened V by 6 bases and J by 7 bases, and 13 bases separated the two germline ends. The germline V gene has CDR1 KGHSH and CDR2 LQKENI. The CDR3 length is 13 residues. CDR3 sequence (DNA): TGTGCCAGCTCTCAGGCTCGTCGGCAGCCCCAGCATTTT. Amino acid sequence: CASSQARRQPQHF. Combining the CDR3 with reference TRBV18 and TRBJ1-5 gives the whole variable domain NAGVMQNPRHLVRRRGQEARLRCSPMKGHSHVYWYRQLPEEGLKFMVYLQKENIIDESGMPKERFSAEFPKEGPSILRIQQVVRGDSAAYFCASSQARRQPQHFGDGTRLSIL.

There are a few counts of this clonotype. The chain employs TRBV4-3 and TRBJ1-1; D gene ambiguous. Trimming cost V 4 bases and J 2 bases, with 14 bases left between them. Germline CDR1 LGHNA, CDR2 YSLEER. The CDR3 spans 15 residues. In DNA, the CDR3 is TGCGCCAGCAGCCTTGGACGGAGAGAAAACACTGAAGCTTTCTTT. It codes for CASSLGRRENTEAFF.

Ten or more counts support this clonotype. The rearrangement uses TRBV5-5 and TRBJ1-4; TRBD1 aligns across 8 bases. J lost 8 bases, V lost 6 bases, and 3 bases had no gene match. CDR1 and CDR2 (germline): SGHKS, YYEKEE (reference sequence). This CDR3 has 12 amino acids. The chain's CDR3 is CASTRDREKLFF. CDR3 nucleotides: TGTGCCAGCACCCGGGACAGGGAAAAACTGTTTTTT.

This clonotype has just a few counts. The chain employs TRBV7-9 and TRBJ1-5; D is ambiguous. The length of the CDR3 is 14 residues. Germline assignment: CDR1 SEHNR and CDR2 FQNEAQ (reference sequence). V lost 4 bases to trimming and J lost 0 bases, with 7 bases between them. For the CDR3, the DNA is TGTGCCAGCAGCTCGACTGGTAGCAATCAGCCCCAGCATTTT. Protein: CASSSTGSNQPQHF.

This clonotype has ten or more counts. DNA for the CDR3: TGTGCCAGCAGTGCCTTAGGGGTTAACAATGAGCAGTTCTTC. Translated: CASSALGVNNEQFF. This sequence joins TRBV6-1 and TRBJ2-1; tentatively, D is TRBD1 (5 bases). V was cut by 4 bases and J by 5 bases, with 12 bases left in between. Germline values: CDR1 MNHNS, CDR2 SASEGT. The CDR3 spans 14 residues.

This clonotype came up a few times. The chain couples TRBV6-1 to TRBJ1-5; 9 bases fit TRBD1. With V trimmed by 5 bases and J by 8 bases, 16 bases remained unmatched. The germline gives CDR1 MNHNS, CDR2 SASEGT. The CDR3 totals 17 residues. The CDR3 DNA reads as TGTGCCAGCAGTACCGCCGGGACAGGGTTTCGCAGCGAGCCCCAGCATTTT. Protein sequence: CASSTAGTGFRSEPQHF.

The chain joins TRBV4-3 to TRBJ2-5; the match to TRBD1 covers 7 bases. Germline-derived CDR1 and CDR2 are LGHNA and YSLEER. The CDR3 is made up of 15 amino acids. The ends lost 0 bases at V and 4 bases at J; junction bases unmatched: 5. The DNA for the CDR3 is TGCGCCAGCAGCCAAGATGGGGCAGGGGGAGAGACCCAGTACTTC. This translates into CASSQDGAGGETQYF.

V and J are TRBV5-1 and TRBJ2-5, with D possibly being TRBD1 or TRBD2 (6 bases each). The V end lost 0 bases, the J end lost 1 base, and 22 bases lay between the germline ends. CDR1 and CDR2 (germline): SGHRS, YFSETQ. The CDR3 is 19 residues long. The CDR3 nucleotides are TGCGCCAGCAGCTTGGATGGCAGGGGATCTACGGGGGTCCAAGAGACCCAGTACTTC. Residues: CASSLDGRGSTGVQETQYF.

In its sample, this clonotype was seen a few times. This chain connects TRBV5-1 to TRBJ2-3; D unresolved. The V gene's germline CDR1 is SGHRS and CDR2 YFSETQ. The V gene lost 4 bases and the J gene lost 5 bases, with 14 bases spanning the gap. There are 14 residues in the CDR3. In nucleotides, the CDR3 is TGCGCCAGCAGCCTGGCAGCCCACCAAGATACGCAGTATTTT. It codes for CASSLAAHQDTQYF.

This clonotype was counted a few times. The chain employs TRBV5-1 and TRBJ2-5; TRBD2 matches at 15 bases. In germline, CDR1 is SGHRS, CDR2 YFSETQ. CDR3 length equals 16 residues. The V segment lost 2 bases and the J segment 2 bases; nucleotides outside the gene matches: 1. The CDR3, as DNA: TGCGCCAGCAGCTTTGGGACTAGCGGGGGGCAAGAGACCCAGTACTTC. Its translation: CASSFGTSGGQETQYF.

The genes are TRBV5-1 and TRBJ1-2, with no clear D. This CDR3 spans 15 amino acids. CDR1 is SGHRS, CDR2 YFSETQ, per germline. V was cut by 1 base and J by 1 base, with 11 bases left in between. The CDR3 DNA reads TGCGCCAGCAGCTTGCGGCCGGAGGTTAACTATGGCTACACCTTC. Its protein is CASSLRPEVNYGYTF.

In its sample, this clonotype was seen a few times. The V and J genes are TRBV7-8 and TRBJ2-7; TRBD1 might be the D (6 bases). CDR1 and CDR2 from the germline V gene are SGHVS and FQNEAQ. CDR3 length: 14 residues. The V and J ends lost 6 bases and 0 bases respectively, with 12 bases between them. CDR3 DNA: TGTGCCAGCAGAGACCAACAGGGCTCCTACGAGCAGTACTTC. It yields the protein CASRDQQGSYEQYF. Full variable domain (outside the CDR3, taken from reference TRBV7-8 and TRBJ2-7): GAGVSQSPRYKVAKRGQDVALRCDPISGHVSLFWYQQALGQGPEFLTYFQNEAQLDKSGLPSDRFFAERPEGSVSTLKIQRTQQEDSAVYLCASRDQQGSYEQYFGPGTRLTVT.

This clonotype showed up just a few times. V and J are TRBV7-2 and TRBJ2-1; 11 nucleotides match TRBD2. From germline, CDR1 is SGHTA and CDR2 FQGNSA. The CDR3 runs to 17 residues. The trim removed 3 bases at V and 3 bases at J, leaving 7 bases unmatched. CDR3: CASSFPRLAGYYNEQFF. CDR3 sequence (DNA): TGTGCCAGCAGCTTCCCCCGACTAGCGGGGTACTACAATGAGCAGTTCTTC.